This paragraph reports one TCR beta chain. Libraries were prepared by immunoSEQ multiplex PCR; TCRdb keeps only in-frame clonotypes and omits some of them. The top ten clones hold around 10% of a sample with 20,000 or so clones, roughly 90% of them seen once. This sample stems from a study of blood T cell repertoires in COVID-19. The overall study: The samples span acute and convalescent COVID-19 from the United States, Italy and Spain.

V was trimmed by 4 bases and J by 5 bases, leaving 11 bases between them. This CDR3 comprises 13 residues. Per the germline V gene, CDR1 is SEHNR and CDR2 is FQNEAQ (reference sequence). The receptor was derived from a human donor in a cohort sampled during active COVID-19. Sequenced material: peripheral blood. V is TRBV7-9 and J is TRBJ2-5; perhaps TRBD1 as D (5 bases). CDR3 residues: CASSSRQRETQYF. Here the CDR3 DNA reads TGTGCCAGCAGCTCAAGACAGAGGGAGACCCAGTACTTC.